The next 15 T cell receptor beta chains were all read from a single sample in a study of radiation and T cells in renal cell carcinoma. The protocol was immunoSEQ multiplex PCR, while the TCRdb copy is restricted to in-frame clones and leaves out a portion. The sample lists 150,000 to 190,000 clones; approximately 88% were seen once. The time point was: blood 2 weeks post-SBRT. Treatment denoted: 15 Gy SBRT to primary tumor, nephrectomy 4 weeks later. The sequences come from blood, collected from a patient whose treatment included radiotherapy and nephrectomy. The receptor source for this set is a woman between 45 and 60 years old with renal cell carcinoma.

This clone appeared once. V and J are TRBV19 and TRBJ2-7; 10 nucleotides align to TRBD1. Germline CDR1 is LNHDA and CDR2 is SQIVND (reference sequence). V lost 0 bases to trimming and J lost 3 bases; unmatched junction nucleotides: 2. The CDR3 length is 15 residues. The CDR3 region is CASSIEGTGDYEQYF. The CDR3 DNA is TGTGCCAGTAGTATAGAGGGGACAGGGGACTACGAGCAGTACTTC.

V is TRBV6-1 and J is TRBJ1-3, with 8 bases matching TRBD1. This CDR3 is built from 15 residues. Losses at the gene ends were 7 bases for V and 0 bases for J; bases not matched to a gene: 5. Germline assignment: CDR1 MNHNS and CDR2 SASEGT. Here the CDR3 DNA reads TGTGCCAGCAAACAGGGGGGAAGCTCTGGAAACACCATATATTTT. It yields the protein CASKQGGSSGNTIYF.

The chain carries TRBV28 and TRBJ1-2; 9 nucleotides line up with TRBD1. The junction had 13 bases not matched to a gene; V was cut back by 5 bases and J by 3 bases. CDR3 length: 17 amino acids. Germline V lookup: CDR1 MDHEN, CDR2 SYDVKM. CDR3: CASSTPLAGQGYYGYTF. CDR3 in DNA: TGTGCCAGCAGTACCCCTCTTGCGGGACAGGGATACTATGGCTACACCTTC.

V gene TRBV6-5 combines with J gene TRBJ1-2; D may be TRBD1 (6 bases). The CDR3 is 13 amino acids. Trimming shortened V by 5 bases and J by 4 bases, and 11 bases separated the two germline ends. Germline V gene lookup returns CDR1 MNHEY and CDR2 SVGAGI. This chain's CDR3 is CASSQTGTYGYTF. CDR3 coding DNA: TGTGCCAGCAGTCAAACAGGGACCTATGGCTACACCTTC.

The chain couples TRBV6-5 to TRBJ2-5; tentatively, D is TRBD1 or TRBD2 (5 bases each). V lost 6 bases to trimming and J lost 13 bases, with 15 bases between them. CDR1 and CDR2 from the germline V gene are MNHEY and SVGAGI. CDR3 length: 11 residues. The CDR3 DNA reads as TGTGCCAGCAGCCCCGGGACGGTGCCGTACTTC. This codes for CASSPGTVPYF.

This clone came up many times. The chain has TRBV5-1 and TRBJ1-1; maybe TRBD1 (5 bases). V was pared by 1 base and J by 5 bases, with 12 bases between. Germline V CDR1 and CDR2: SGHRS, YFSETQ. This CDR3 is 14 amino acids long. The CDR3 protein is CASSLTGDFTEAFF. In DNA, the CDR3 is TGCGCCAGCAGCTTGACGGGGGACTTTACTGAAGCTTTCTTT. The variable domain in full, with the rest retrieved from reference TRBV5-1 and TRBJ1-1, is KAGVTQTPRYLIKTRGQQVTLSCSPISGHRSVSWYQQTPGQGLQFLFEYFSETQRNKGNFPGRFSGRQFSNSRSEMNVSTLELGDSALYLCASSLTGDFTEAFFGQGTRLTVV.

This chain uses TRBV11-2 with TRBJ2-7, with TRBD1 matching 8 bases. This CDR3 has 12 amino acids. CDR1 and CDR2 (germline): SGHAT, FQNNGV. The V gene end was trimmed by 6 bases and the J gene end by 6 bases; junction bases not matched to a gene: 4. CDR3 residues: CASRRTGSEQYF. For the CDR3, the DNA is TGTGCCAGCAGAAGGACAGGGTCCGAGCAGTACTTC.

The chain uses TRBV19 and TRBJ2-6; TRBD2 might be the D (6 bases). CDR3 length: 16 residues. Trimming left V 7 bases short and J 0 bases short, with 13 bases between. Germline values: CDR1 LNHDA, CDR2 SQIVND (reference sequence). The CDR3 sequence: CASTPGLRSGANVLTF. CDR3 DNA sequence: TGTGCCAGTACACCGGGACTCCGCTCTGGGGCCAACGTCCTGACTTTC.

This sequence joins TRBV11-2 and TRBJ1-4; D uncertain. Germline V gives CDR1 SGHAT, CDR2 FQNNGV. Trimming pared 4 bases from V and 1 base from J, leaving 10 bases between. The CDR3 has 15 residues. The CDR3 nucleotides are TGTGCCAGCAGCTCTCGCGGGAGAACTAATGAAAAACTGTTTTTT. It is translated as CASSSRGRTNEKLFF. Full variable domain (remainder filled in from reference TRBV11-2 and TRBJ1-4): EAGVAQSPRYKIIEKRQSVAFWCNPISGHATLYWYQQILGQGPKLLIQFQNNGVVDDSQLPKDRFSAERLKGVDSTLKIQPAKLEDSAVYLCASSSRGRTNEKLFFGSGTQLSVL.

This clone is a singleton in its sample. The V call is TRBV5-1, the J call TRBJ2-1; D perhaps matches TRBD2 (6 bases). The CDR3 covers 14 residues. Per the germline V gene, CDR1 is SGHRS and CDR2 is YFSETQ. With 3 bases removed from V and 4 bases from J, the gap between germline ends came to 11 bases. The CDR3 bases are TGCGCCAGCAGCTGGGACGGACTATACAATGAGCAGTTCTTC. Translating it yields CASSWDGLYNEQFF.

This clone was observed many times. V and J are TRBV4-2 and TRBJ2-5; D unresolved. V dropped 3 bases and J dropped 5 bases, with 7 bases sitting between them. The CDR3 runs 12 residues. Germline V gives CDR1 LGHNA, CDR2 YNFKEQ. In nucleotides, the CDR3 is TGTGCCAGCAGCCATCCCGAGGAGACCCAGTACTTC. Translating it yields CASSHPEETQYF.

The V and J genes are TRBV4-2 and TRBJ1-5; TRBD1 is a possible D gene (6 bases). Between the trimmed V and J ends, which lost 1 base and 2 bases, there was a span of 9 bases. CDR3 length: 15 residues. Germline V gene data show CDR1 as LGHNA and CDR2 as YNFKEQ. CDR3 bases: TGTGCCAGCAGCCAAGCCGGGGGCGGCAATCAGCCCCAGCATTTT. Translating it yields CASSQAGGGNQPQHF.

The chain recombines TRBV4-1 with TRBJ2-2; either TRBD1 or TRBD2 may supply D (5 bases each). Trimming took off 4 bases at V and 2 bases at J, with 14 bases between the two ends. The CDR3 covers 16 residues. Germline V lookup: CDR1 MGHRA, CDR2 YSYEKL. The CDR3 bases are TGCGCCAGCAGCCTCACCGGGACCCTTAACACCGGGGAGCTGTTTTTT. It is translated as CASSLTGTLNTGELFF.

The CDR3 DNA sequence: TGTGCCAGCACCCTTAACTCTGGGGCTACTGAAGCTTTCTTT. Amino acid sequence: CASTLNSGATEAFF. The chain links TRBV13 to TRBJ1-1, with D maybe TRBD1 (5 bases). Germline V gene data show CDR1 as PRHDT and CDR2 as FYEKMQ (reference sequence). The CDR3 loop spans 14 amino acids. Trimming cost V 7 bases and J 5 bases, with 17 bases left between them.

This chain uses TRBV6-1 with TRBJ2-1, with D tentatively TRBD2 (5 bases). The germline CDR1 and CDR2 sequences are MNHNS and SASEGT. V lost 4 bases and J 4 bases, leaving 14 bases between the germline ends. CDR3 size: 15 residues. The CDR3 spells CASSADGLIYNEQFF. For the CDR3, the DNA is TGTGCCAGCAGTGCGGACGGACTTATATACAATGAGCAGTTCTTC.